Each of the 32 T cell receptor beta chains below was sequenced from the same sample in a study of sequential checkpoint blockade in melanoma. Assay: immunoSEQ multiplex PCR; the TCRdb copy retains only in-frame clones and omits some. This sample has roughly 20,000 clones, with around 26% found just once. Treatment: randomized to nivolumab then ipilimumab (arm A) or the reverse (arm B). This specimen was tumor tissue (inferred from file names), taken from a patient given nivolumab and ipilimumab in sequence. These receptors came from a human donor with melanoma.

This clone showed up many times. The chain combines TRBV9 with TRBJ2-5, with 8 bases identical to TRBD1. The CDR3 covers 13 residues. Germline loops: CDR1 SGDLS, CDR2 YYNGEE. With 3 bases clipped from V and 6 bases from J, the junction kept 4 bases outside the gene matches. CDR3 bases: TGTGCCAGCAGCGGAGACAGGGGAAAGACCCAGTACTTC. Its protein is CASSGDRGKTQYF.

V usage is TRBV19 and J usage is TRBJ2-3, with TRBD2 matching over 11 bases. CDR3 length equals 15 residues. V lost 7 bases and J lost 7; bases outside the gene matches: 10. Germline V lookup: CDR1 LNHDA, CDR2 SQIVND (reference sequence). The CDR3 reads CASKEPGLAVYTQYF. The CDR3 nucleotides read TGTGCCAGTAAGGAGCCGGGACTAGCGGTTTATACGCAGTATTTT.

V and J are TRBV4-1 and TRBJ2-4; D gene unclear. Germline CDR1 MGHRA, CDR2 YSYEKL. The CDR3 extends over 12 amino acids. Trimming cost V 0 bases and J 9 bases, with 6 bases left between them. The CDR3 bases are TGCGCCAGCAGCCAAGATGGTCCCATTCAGTACTTC. Protein product: CASSQDGPIQYF.

This rearrangement joins TRBV25-1 to TRBJ2-7, with TRBD1 matching over 9 bases. The V segment lost 8 bases and the J segment 4 bases; nucleotides outside the gene matches: 9. Germline V CDR1 and CDR2: MGHDK, SYGVNS. The CDR3 runs 14 residues. CDR3: CASSLGQGQYEQYF. The CDR3 nucleotides are TGTGCCAGCTCTCTGGGACAGGGTCAGTACGAGCAGTACTTC.

The genes are TRBV18 and TRBJ2-5; 12 bases match TRBD2. The germline V gene has CDR1 KGHSH and CDR2 LQKENI. The CDR3 runs 17 residues. V lost 3 bases, J lost 9 bases, and 14 bases stayed unmatched. The CDR3 loop is CASSPVPSGGAQTAQYF. Written as DNA, the CDR3 is TGTGCCAGCTCACCGGTTCCTAGCGGGGGGGCCCAAACGGCCCAGTACTTC. Looking up the rest from reference TRBV18 and TRBJ2-5 gives the full variable domain: NAGVMQNPRHLVRRRGQEARLRCSPMKGHSHVYWYRQLPEEGLKFMVYLQKENIIDESGMPKERFSAEFPKEGPSILRIQQVVRGDSAAYFCASSPVPSGGAQTAQYFGPGTRLLVL.

The rearrangement uses TRBV28 and TRBJ2-1; 9 nucleotides agree with TRBD1. Germline V gene lookup returns CDR1 MDHEN and CDR2 SYDVKM. The CDR3 sequence is 14 residues long. The V and J ends lost 7 bases and 2 bases, in that order; junction bases with no gene match: 3. CDR3 region: CASKGTGPYNEQFF. The CDR3 DNA is TGTGCCAGCAAGGGGACAGGGCCCTACAATGAGCAGTTCTTC.

As to this clone: A read error may produce the germline difference seen at one junction end. V and J are TRBV28 and TRBJ2-5, with a weak D call TRBD2 (6 bases). CDR1 and CDR2 (germline): MDHEN, SYDVKM. This CDR3 is built from 14 residues. In DNA, the CDR3 is TGTGCCAGCAGTCCACCGGGGGATCAAGGGACCCAGTACTTC. This translates into CASSPPGDQGTQYF.

J is TRBJ1-5 and V is TRBV28, with a tentative D call TRBD1 (6 bases). CDR3 length equals 12 residues. From germline, CDR1 is MDHEN and CDR2 SYDVKM. Deletions cut 11 bases from V and 7 bases from J, with 15 bases between. The CDR3 DNA reads TGTGCCGTAGGGGGGGCAGGGCAGCCCCAGCATTTT. Residues: CAVGGAGQPQHF.

This chain links TRBV11-3 with TRBJ1-4, with D tentatively TRBD1 (5 bases). CDR1 is SGHNT and CDR2 is YENEEA in the germline V gene. The V gene lost 3 bases and the J gene lost 11 bases, with 22 bases spanning the gap. The CDR3 covers 16 residues. CDR3 sequence: CASSFDNGHNREKLFF. The DNA for the CDR3 is TGTGCCAGCAGCTTCGACAACGGACATAACCGGGAGAAACTGTTTTTT.

V gene TRBV15 combines with J gene TRBJ1-3; tentatively, D is TRBD1 (6 bases). The V and J ends lost 5 bases and 2 bases respectively, with 13 bases between them. The CDR3 runs to 15 residues. The germline CDR1 and CDR2 sequences are LNHNV and YYDKDF (reference sequence). The CDR3 nucleotides are TGTGCCACCAGCGAGGGAGGGGGGGCTGGAAACACCATATATTTT. Its translation is CATSEGGGAGNTIYF.

This chain links TRBV11-3 with TRBJ2-3, with 11 bases lining up with TRBD1. The CDR3 is made up of 16 amino acids. The ends lost 5 bases at V and 1 base at J; junction bases unmatched: 5. Germline V gene lookup returns CDR1 SGHNT and CDR2 YENEEA. CDR3 residues: CASSRAGQGGTDTQYF. CDR3 DNA sequence: TGTGCCAGCAGCCGAGCGGGACAGGGGGGCACAGATACGCAGTATTTT.

This clone was seen a few times. The rearrangement links TRBV6-8 to TRBJ2-1, with D tentatively TRBD2 (8 bases). The germline V and J ends were trimmed by 6 bases and 2 bases, with 20 bases remaining between them. The CDR3 sequence is 17 residues long. Germline CDR1 reads MNHGY; CDR2 reads SAAAGT. The CDR3 sequence is CASSQMGTAGAYNEQFF. DNA of the CDR3: TGTGCCAGCAGCCAAATGGGGACAGCGGGAGCCTACAATGAGCAGTTCTTC.

This clone has only one observation. This sequence joins TRBV19 and TRBJ1-4; 11 bases line up with TRBD1. Germline V lookup: CDR1 LNHDA, CDR2 SQIVND (reference sequence). V lost 6 bases and J lost 5; bases outside the gene matches: 5. The CDR3 has 15 amino acids. The CDR3 DNA is TGTGCCAGTAGCCGACGGACAGGGGGCAATGAAAAACTGTTTTTT. Translating gives CASSRRTGGNEKLFF.

The chain recombines TRBV19 with TRBJ2-1, with D perhaps TRBD2 (6 bases). The CDR3 loop spans 14 amino acids. Trimming took off 1 base at V and 6 bases at J, with 10 bases between the two ends. Germline CDR1 reads LNHDA; CDR2 reads SQIVND (reference sequence). This CDR3 reads CASSIVGSGNEQFF. The CDR3 DNA reads TGTGCCAGTAGTATAGTCGGGAGCGGCAATGAGCAGTTCTTC.

The chain links TRBV28 to TRBJ1-2; no clear D gene. Germline V lookup: CDR1 MDHEN, CDR2 SYDVKM. CDR3 length: 16 residues. V gave up 5 bases and J gave up 2 bases, with 18 bases separating them. The CDR3 loop reads CASSPRDPGPNYGYTF. The CDR3 bases are TGTGCCAGCAGTCCGCGAGACCCGGGCCCGAACTATGGCTACACCTTC.

This clone was counted between two and nine times. Written as DNA, the CDR3 is TGTGCCAGCAGCGCCGGGACAGGGACCACCAACTATGGCTACACCTTC. Translating gives CASSAGTGTTNYGYTF. J is TRBJ1-2 and V is TRBV11-1, with 9 bases identical to TRBD1. This CDR3 has 16 amino acids. Losses at the gene ends were 5 bases for V and 2 bases for J; bases not matched to a gene: 9. Germline V lookup: CDR1 SGHAT, CDR2 FQDESV (reference sequence).

The genes are TRBV28 and TRBJ1-1; D remains ambiguous. The CDR3 has 13 residues. Germline-derived CDR1 and CDR2 are MDHEN and SYDVKM. The ends were cut back, 2 bases at V and 4 bases at J, with 8 bases in the middle. The CDR3 protein is CASSLKKGTEAFF. The DNA of the CDR3 is TGTGCCAGCAGTTTAAAGAAAGGCACTGAAGCTTTCTTT.

V gene TRBV6-8 combines with J gene TRBJ2-5; D may be TRBD2 (7 bases). Looked up from germline, CDR1 is MNHGY and CDR2 is SAAAGT. Trimming took 0 bases from V and 3 from J, leaving 17 bases between them. The CDR3 runs to 17 residues. The CDR3 reads CASSYSAGGGRKETQYF. DNA of the CDR3: TGTGCCAGCAGTTACTCGGCCGGGGGCGGGAGAAAAGAGACCCAGTACTTC.

This clone was detected a few times. The rearrangement uses TRBV10-3 and TRBJ2-7; 10 positions agree with TRBD2. Trimming took 1 base from V and 5 from J; bases not matched to a gene: 11. The length of the CDR3 is 17 residues. Per germline, CDR1 ENHRY and CDR2 SYGVKD. Here the CDR3 DNA reads TGTGCCATCAGTGAGTACCCCCCTAGCGGGAGTCGTCACGAGCAGTACTTC. As protein: CAISEYPPSGSRHEQYF.

This clone was picked up a small number of times. The rearrangement uses TRBV6-7 and TRBJ2-1; 11 positions agree with TRBD2. TRBV6-7 is reported as an ORF; its role is uncertain. The CDR3 consists of 14 residues. V lost 7 bases to trimming and J lost 5 bases; unmatched junction nucleotides: 4. For the CDR3, the DNA is TGTGCCAGCACACTAGCGGGGGTCAACAATGAGCAGTTCTTC. Protein: CASTLAGVNNEQFF.

This clone was picked up a small number of times. The chain has TRBV9 and TRBJ2-7; D gene ambiguous. V lost 8 bases, J lost 3 bases, and 24 bases lay in between. Germline V CDR1 and CDR2: SGDLS, YYNGEE. The CDR3 has 16 amino acids. This chain's CDR3 is CASDLDALLINYEQYF. CDR3 DNA: TGTGCCAGTGATCTTGACGCGCTACTTATTAACTACGAGCAGTACTTC.

This clone appeared a few times. V usage is TRBV7-4 and J usage is TRBJ2-3; 7 bases are shared with TRBD2. The CDR3 loop spans 16 amino acids. The germline V gene encodes CDR1 SGHVT and CDR2 SQSDAQ. V trimming: 2 bases; J trimming: 4 bases; junction bases outside the gene matches: 9. Here the CDR3 DNA reads TGTGCCAGCAGCTTAACGTCTTGGGACTACTCAGATACGCAGTATTTT. This codes for CASSLTSWDYSDTQYF.

V gene TRBV29-1 combines with J gene TRBJ2-7; 10 bases line up with TRBD2. With 1 base clipped from V and 1 base from J, the junction kept 1 base outside the gene matches. Germline V gene sequence: CDR1 SQVTM, CDR2 ANQGSEA. There are 14 residues in the CDR3. The CDR3 region is CSVEGLAGSYEQYF. Here the CDR3 DNA reads TGCAGCGTTGAAGGACTAGCGGGTTCCTACGAGCAGTACTTC.

By share, this clone ranks as medium-sized. The V call is TRBV29-1, the J call TRBJ2-6; D call uncertain. CDR3 length equals 15 residues. V gave up 0 bases and J gave up 0 bases, with 6 bases separating them. The germline V gene encodes CDR1 SQVTM and CDR2 ANQGSEA. The CDR3 spells CSVEEDGSGANVLTF. The CDR3 DNA follows: TGCAGCGTTGAAGAGGATGGCTCTGGGGCCAACGTCCTGACTTTC. Full variable domain (outside the CDR3, taken from reference TRBV29-1 and TRBJ2-6): SAVISQKPSRDICQRGTSLTIQCQVDSQVTMMFWYRQQPGQSLTLIATANQGSEATYESGFVIDKFPISRPNLTFSTLTVSNMSPEDSSIYLCSVEEDGSGANVLTFGAGSRLTVL.

Sample share makes this clone large. The chain uses TRBV9 and TRBJ1-4, with D tentatively TRBD1 (5 bases). This CDR3 has 14 residues. From germline, CDR1 is SGDLS and CDR2 YYNGEE. The ends were cut back, 3 bases at V and 5 bases at J, with 11 bases in the middle. The DNA of the CDR3 is TGTGCCAGCAGCGCCGGGACCTCCAATGAAAAACTGTTTTTT. Its protein is CASSAGTSNEKLFF.

The rearrangement uses TRBV5-1 and TRBJ2-1; D perhaps matches TRBD1 (5 bases). V lost 0 bases to trimming and J lost 6 bases, with 10 bases between them. The CDR3 is 14 residues long. Germline lookup yields CDR1 SGHRS and CDR2 YFSETQ. The CDR3, as DNA: TGCGCCAGCAGCTTGGGGCAGGGTAGCAATGAGCAGTTCTTC. Its translation is CASSLGQGSNEQFF.

This clone turned up a few times. The CDR3 loop is CASSARDRVNEQFF. As DNA, the CDR3 is TGTGCCAGCAGCGCTAGGGACAGGGTTAATGAGCAGTTCTTC. The chain carries TRBV11-3 and TRBJ2-1, with TRBD1 matching over 9 bases. V lost 5 bases and J lost 7; bases outside the gene matches: 6. The CDR3 runs 14 residues. Germline V CDR1 and CDR2: SGHNT, YENEEA.

The rearrangement links TRBV19 to TRBJ2-4, with 7 positions matching TRBD1. V shed 11 bases and J 2 bases; nucleotides not matched to a gene: 18. The CDR3 loop spans 17 amino acids. Germline CDR1 is LNHDA and CDR2 is SQIVND (reference sequence). The CDR3 DNA reads TGTGCCTCCAGCGGACAGGTGGGCCGACGGACCAAAAACATTCAGTACTTC. This translates into CASSGQVGRRTKNIQYF. The variable domain in full, completed from reference TRBV19 and TRBJ2-4, reads DGGITQSPKYLFRKEGQNVTLSCEQNLNHDAMYWYRQDPGQGLRLIYYSQIVNDFQKGDIAEGYSVSREKKESFPLTVTSAQKNPTAFYLCASSGQVGRRTKNIQYFGAGTRLSVL.

The rearrangement joins TRBV11-3 to TRBJ2-3; TRBD2 matches 11 bases. Germline V gives CDR1 SGHNT, CDR2 YENEEA. J was trimmed by 4 bases and V by 4 bases; bases with no gene match: 4. This CDR3 is 15 amino acids long. The CDR3 DNA is TGTGCCAGCAGCTCACTAGCGGGAGTCCCAGATACGCAGTATTTT. Its translation is CASSSLAGVPDTQYF.

The chain recombines TRBV11-3 with TRBJ2-5; 8 bases agree with TRBD2. Per the germline V gene, CDR1 is SGHNT and CDR2 is YENEEA. The trim removed 7 bases at V and 5 bases at J, leaving 15 bases unmatched. The CDR3 loop spans 16 amino acids. In DNA form, the CDR3 reads TGTGCCAGCACCCTCACTAGCGGCTTTTCCCTGGAGACCCAGTACTTC. This gives the protein CASTLTSGFSLETQYF.

The V gene is TRBV19, the J gene TRBJ1-2; 7 positions agree with TRBD1. Germline V gene data show CDR1 as LNHDA and CDR2 as SQIVND (reference sequence). The CDR3 runs 16 residues. The trim removed 4 bases at V and 0 bases at J, leaving 8 bases unmatched. The CDR3 sequence: CASSTIQGDSNYGYTF. The CDR3 coding sequence is TGTGCCAGTAGTACAATCCAGGGGGACTCTAACTATGGCTACACCTTC. The full variable domain, with the rest looked up from reference TRBV19 and TRBJ1-2, is DGGITQSPKYLFRKEGQNVTLSCEQNLNHDAMYWYRQDPGQGLRLIYYSQIVNDFQKGDIAEGYSVSREKKESFPLTVTSAQKNPTAFYLCASSTIQGDSNYGYTFGSGTRLTVV.

V gene TRBV30 combines with J gene TRBJ1-2; the match to TRBD1 covers 7 bases. V lost 3 bases and J lost 5; bases outside the gene matches: 6. The CDR3 length is 13 residues. The V gene's germline CDR1 is GTSNPN and CDR2 SVGIG (reference sequence). The CDR3 bases are TGTGCCTGGAGGGAGGGGGCGGCGTATGGCTACACCTTC. This gives the protein CAWREGAAYGYTF.